This note documents a single T cell receptor (beta chain) sequence. This clonotype has just a few counts. The target of this receptor is not known. No much larger clone exists at a distance of one base, and base qualities are not known. Receptor libraries were prepared by 5' RACE. The sequencing machine was a NextSeq 500. To correct for sequencing error and PCR bias, the TCR library protocol tagged individual cDNA molecules with unique molecular identifiers. Both TCR alpha and beta chains were sequenced, and tight co-correlation was observed between alpha and beta sequence abundances in each sample. The published analysis was carried out like this. Decombinator V4 was used to annotate the V gene, J gene and CDR3 of the TCR sequences. Expanded TCRs were defined as changing significantly between any two time points under a Poisson model with p below 0.0001. TCR abundances were normalised to the total number of TCRs sequenced in each sample and reported as counts per million. TRAV1-2 paired with TRAJ12, TRAJ20 or TRAJ33 defined MAIT TCRs, while TRAV10 paired with TRAJ18 defined iNKT TCRs. VDJdb, accessed 1 November 2021, was searched for CMV, EBV and SARS-CoV-2 annotated TCRs, with TCRs annotated for multiple antigens excluded. TCRdb reworked the public reads: Q25 trimming with fastp, MiXCR clone assembly, productive beta chains retained. Each entry merges the rows of one CDR3 protein and shows their most common DNA and genes. The V and J calls come from TCRdb's annotation, not from the publication. This sample is represented by 75,000 to 100,000 distinct CDR3 sequences; about 15% of them were singletons. The ten largest clones capture roughly 1.2% of the sample.

These data belong to a study of early T cells in non-severe SARS-CoV-2 infection (dated by TCRdb to about 2021). Notes on the research overall: Because TCR sequencing relied on bulk RNA taken from unsorted whole blood, pairing of alpha and beta chains was not possible. Paper-wide results and their limitations: VDJdb matching was skewed toward anti-spike CD8 responses, so virus-specific expansions were likely underestimated and private and CD4 specificities were missed.

This was a case-control study nested in a cohort of healthcare workers in London, UK, who had nasopharyngeal swab PCR tests and blood samples taken every week. Between 23 and 31 March 2020, the week of the UK lockdown, healthcare workers were enrolled and then followed up weekly for as long as 16 weeks. The CDR3 covers 12 residues, taking in both the cysteine and the phenylalanine. Of the read, only the CDR3 DNA is kept; its 36 bases are in frame from base 1. V is shortened by 1 base, J by 5 bases, and the region joining them spans 8 bases. The germline V gene sets CDR1 to SQVTM and CDR2 to ANQGSEA.

In this chain, TRBV29-1 is recombined with TRBJ2-5, with a tentative D gene TRBD2 over 5 matching bases. The receptor was isolated from an adult who was a healthcare worker with PCR-confirmed SARS-CoV-2 infection or an uninfected control (not recorded which). Source material: whole blood. The DNA sequence follows: TGCAGCGTTGAAGGGAGAGGGGAGACCCAGTACTTC. Translated, this gives CSVEGRGETQYF.